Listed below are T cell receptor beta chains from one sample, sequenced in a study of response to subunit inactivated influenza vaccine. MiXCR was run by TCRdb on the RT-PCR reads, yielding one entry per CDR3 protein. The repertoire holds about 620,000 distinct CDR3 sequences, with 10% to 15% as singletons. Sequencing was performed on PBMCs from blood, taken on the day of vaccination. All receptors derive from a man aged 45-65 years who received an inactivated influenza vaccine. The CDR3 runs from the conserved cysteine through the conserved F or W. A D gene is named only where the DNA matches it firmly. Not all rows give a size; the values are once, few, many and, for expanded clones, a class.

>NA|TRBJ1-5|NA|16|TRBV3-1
CASSQEPGGSNQPQHF
TGTGCCAGCAGCCAAGAACCCGGGGGGAGCAATCAGCCCCAGCATTTT
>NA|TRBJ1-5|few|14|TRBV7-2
CASSLANSNQPQHF
TGTGCCAGCAGCTTGGCGAATAGCAATCAGCCCCAGCATTTT
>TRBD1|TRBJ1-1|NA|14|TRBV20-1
CSPDRGSMNTEAFF
TGCAGCCCTGACAGGGGATCTATGAACACTGAAGCTTTCTTT
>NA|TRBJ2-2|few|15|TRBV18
CASSPFWGNTGELFF
TGTGCCAGCTCACCATTCTGGGGAAACACCGGGGAGCTGTTTTTT
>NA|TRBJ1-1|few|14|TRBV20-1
CSARDVLGNTEAFF
TGCAGTGCTAGAGATGTTCTGGGGAACACTGAAGCTTTCTTT
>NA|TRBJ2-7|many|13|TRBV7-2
CASSPIQGFEQYF
TGTGCCAGCAGCCCCATACAGGGCTTCGAGCAGTACTTC
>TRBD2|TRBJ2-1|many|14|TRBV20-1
CSARGLAGGKEQFF
TGCAGTGCTAGGGGACTAGCGGGAGGAAAAGAGCAGTTCTTC
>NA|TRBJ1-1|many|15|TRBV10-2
CASSDGVTRNTEAFF
TGCGCCAGCAGTGACGGAGTAACGCGGAACACTGAAGCTTTCTTT
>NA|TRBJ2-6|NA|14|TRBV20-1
CSATDPSGANVLTF
TGCAGTGCCACGGACCCATCTGGGGCCAACGTCCTGACTTTC
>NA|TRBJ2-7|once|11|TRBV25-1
CASSEGPEQYF
TGTGCCAGCAGTGAAGGTCCGGAGCAGTACTTC
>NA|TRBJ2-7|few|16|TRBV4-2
CASSQDLRPETYEQYF
TGTGCCAGCAGCCAAGATCTCCGGCCAGAAACCTACGAGCAGTACTTC
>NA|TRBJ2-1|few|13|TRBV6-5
CASSYSKLSEQFF
TGTGCCAGCAGTTACTCGAAATTAAGTGAGCAGTTCTTC
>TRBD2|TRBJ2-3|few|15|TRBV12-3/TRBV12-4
CASSFARGRPDTQYF
TGTGCCAGCAGTTTTGCACGCGGGAGACCAGATACGCAGTATTTT
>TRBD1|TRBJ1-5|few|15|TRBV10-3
CAISEENRGGQPQHF
TGTGCCATCAGTGAGGAAAACAGGGGGGGTCAGCCCCAGCATTTT
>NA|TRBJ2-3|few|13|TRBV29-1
CSGRGRFTDTQYF
TGCAGCGGGAGGGGTCGGTTCACAGATACGCAGTATTTT
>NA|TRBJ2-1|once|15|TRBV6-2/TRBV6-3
CASRSGGDSYNEQFF
TGTGCCAGCAGGTCGGGGGGCGACTCCTACAATGAGCAGTTCTTC
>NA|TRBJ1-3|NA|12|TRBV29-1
CGKQEGGNTIYF
TGCGGCAAGCAAGAGGGTGGAAACACCATATATTTT
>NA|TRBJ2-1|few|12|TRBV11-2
CASSLGNGEQFF
TGTGCCAGCAGCTTAGGAAATGGGGAGCAGTTCTTC
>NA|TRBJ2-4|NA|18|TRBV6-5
CASSYDPAAPRMGNIQYF
TGTGCCAGCAGTTACGATCCAGCGGCCCCTCGAATGGGCAACATTCAGTACTTC
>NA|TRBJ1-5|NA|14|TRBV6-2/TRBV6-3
CASSFDGRGQPQHF
TGTGCCAGCAGTTTTGACGGGCGAGGTCAGCCCCAGCATTTT
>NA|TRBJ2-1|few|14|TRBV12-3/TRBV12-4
CASSYQGGFNEQFF
TGTGCCAGCAGTTACCAGGGGGGTTTCAATGAGCAGTTCTTC
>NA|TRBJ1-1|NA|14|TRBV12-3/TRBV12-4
CASRHSGADTEAFF
TGTGCCAGCAGACACTCCGGGGCCGACACTGAAGCTTTCTTT